Presented here are 18 T cell receptor beta chains from one specimen sequenced in a study of a mutant IDH1 vaccine in newly diagnosed glioma. Data came from immunoSEQ multiplex PCR; TCRdb stores just in-frame clones and leaves some out. Altogether tens of thousands of clones are present, roughly 76% being singletons, with the ten largest covering roughly 5.3%. Time point denoted: week 35, safety follow-up. The investigators gave 300 ug of mutant IDH1 20-mer peptide in each vaccine dose, together with topical imiquimod. Their cognate antigens are unknown. The material sequenced was PBMCs, taken from a glioma patient whose treatment included an IDH1 peptide vaccine. The receptors originated from a man between 40 and 49 years old with glioma.

The chain couples TRBV5-1 to TRBJ2-2; 7 nucleotides agree with TRBD2. The germline gives CDR1 SGHRS, CDR2 YFSETQ. There are 17 residues in the CDR3. V lost 2 bases to trimming and J lost 4 bases; unmatched junction nucleotides: 11. The CDR3 loop is CASSFSPPGLTTGELFF. CDR3 in DNA: TGCGCCAGCAGCTTTTCCCCCCCGGGACTAACCACCGGGGAGCTGTTTTTT.

The chain combines TRBV9 with TRBJ2-3; D perhaps matches TRBD2 (5 bases). Germline CDR1 and CDR2: SGDLS and YYNGEE. This CDR3 comprises 15 residues. V gave up 2 bases and J gave up 0 bases, with 10 bases separating them. The CDR3 loop is CASSVRSGSTDTQYF. As DNA, the CDR3 is TGTGCCAGCAGCGTTCGGAGCGGCAGCACAGATACGCAGTATTTT.

The genes are TRBV6-5 and TRBJ2-5; 11 bases match TRBD2. The junction had 4 bases not matched to a gene; V was cut back by 3 bases and J by 4 bases. The CDR3 spans 15 residues. The V gene's germline CDR1 is MNHEY and CDR2 SVGAGI. The DNA of the CDR3 is TGTGCCAGCAGTTATTTAGCGGGGGGGAGAGAGACCCAGTACTTC. Amino acid sequence: CASSYLAGGRETQYF.

This sequence joins TRBV4-2 and TRBJ1-1; D unclear. The V gene's germline CDR1 is LGHNA and CDR2 YNFKEQ. Trimming pared 1 base from V and 11 bases from J, leaving 14 bases between. The length of the CDR3 is 13 residues. CDR3 loop: CASSQGWSEAAFF. DNA of the CDR3: TGTGCCAGCAGCCAAGGATGGTCAGAAGCGGCTTTCTTT.

The V and J genes are TRBV7-2 and TRBJ2-7, with D hard to call. The germline V and J ends were trimmed by 1 base and 0 bases, with 7 bases remaining between them. There are 14 residues in the CDR3. Germline-derived CDR1 and CDR2 are SGHTA and FQGNSA. The CDR3 sequence: CASSLDPSSYEQYF. The CDR3 DNA reads TGTGCCAGCAGCTTAGATCCTTCCTCCTACGAGCAGTACTTC.

The V call is TRBV30, the J call TRBJ1-5; possible D gene TRBD1, 5 bases. Trimming pared 1 base from V and 6 bases from J, leaving 10 bases between. Germline lookup yields CDR1 GTSNPN and CDR2 SVGIG (reference sequence). This CDR3 has 13 residues. The CDR3 sequence: CAWSAAGGQPQHF. In DNA, the CDR3 is TGTGCCTGGAGTGCCGCCGGGGGTCAGCCCCAGCATTTT.

The chain recombines TRBV30 with TRBJ2-7; D gene uncertain. This CDR3 spans 13 amino acids. V was pared by 0 bases and J by 6 bases, with 12 bases between. Germline-derived CDR1 and CDR2 are GTSNPN and SVGIG (reference sequence). The CDR3 protein is CAWSVQGIREQYF. The CDR3 DNA reads as TGTGCCTGGAGTGTACAAGGGATCCGCGAGCAGTACTTC.

The rearrangement joins TRBV7-2 to TRBJ2-7; D may match TRBD1 or TRBD2 (5 bases each). CDR1 is SGHTA and CDR2 is FQGNSA in the germline V gene. This CDR3 is built from 14 residues. V was cut by 1 base and J by 4 bases, with 11 bases left in between. CDR3 nucleotides: TGTGCCAGCAGCTTAGGGGTGGGGGTTTACGAGCAGTACTTC. Its translation: CASSLGVGVYEQYF.

CDR3 sequence reads: CSVEARVGDEQFF. CDR3 bases: TGCAGCGTTGAAGCCAGGGTTGGGGATGAGCAGTTCTTC. The gene calls are TRBV29-1 and TRBJ2-1, with a possible D match to TRBD1 (5 bases). Trimming stripped 1 base from V and 8 bases from J, with 12 bases between. The V gene's germline CDR1 is SQVTM and CDR2 ANQGSEA. The CDR3 is 13 residues long.

The chain is built from TRBV6-5 and TRBJ1-6, with 12 positions matching TRBD1. The CDR3 totals 15 residues. The germline CDR1 and CDR2 sequences are MNHEY and SVGAGI. V trimming: 6 bases; J trimming: 7 bases; junction bases outside the gene matches: 4. Here the CDR3 reads CASSTGTGGNSPLHF. CDR3 coding DNA: TGTGCCAGCAGCACCGGGACAGGGGGCAATTCACCCCTCCACTTT.

For the CDR3, the DNA is TGTGCCAGCAGCCTTTCTACAGCCGGTTATTACAATGAGCAGTTCTTC. Translation: CASSLSTAGYYNEQFF. The V gene is TRBV7-8, the J gene TRBJ2-1; D call uncertain. CDR1 and CDR2 (germline): SGHVS, FQNEAQ. The CDR3 runs to 16 residues. Trimming took off 5 bases at V and 4 bases at J, with 18 bases between the two ends.

A remark on this clone: The germline gene is not matched at one end of the junction; a read error may be the cause. The V gene is TRBV7-7, the J gene TRBJ2-1; 9 bases are a match to TRBD1. Germline CDR1 SSHAT, CDR2 FNYEAQ (reference sequence). This CDR3 has 16 amino acids. Here the CDR3 reads CASSLAGTGTYNEQFF. DNA of the CDR3: TGTGCTAGCAGCTTAGCCGGGACAGGGACCTACAATGAGCAGTTCTTC.

The J gene is TRBJ2-1, the V gene TRBV6-1; D remains unclear. Germline values: CDR1 MNHNS, CDR2 SASEGT. There are 17 residues in the CDR3. V dropped 1 base and J dropped 0 bases, with 13 bases sitting between them. The CDR3 protein is CASSEDRDFSSYNEQFF. As DNA, the CDR3 is TGTGCCAGCAGTGAAGATCGAGACTTCAGCTCCTACAATGAGCAGTTCTTC.

The chain has TRBV5-1 and TRBJ2-5; possibly TRBD1 for D (6 bases). This CDR3 has 14 amino acids. Germline assignment: CDR1 SGHRS and CDR2 YFSETQ. Trimming removed 4 bases from V and 5 bases from J, with 15 bases in between. Here the CDR3 DNA reads TGCGCCAGCAGCGTCCAACAGGGTCGGGAGACCCAGTACTTC. This gives the protein CASSVQQGRETQYF.

The chain is built from TRBV10-3 and TRBJ1-5; no reliable D call. Germline CDR1 is ENHRY and CDR2 is SYGVKD. The V end lost 3 bases, the J end lost 0 bases, and 15 bases lay between the germline ends. The CDR3 is 17 residues long. The CDR3 sequence: CAISDPRTADSNQPQHF. As DNA, the CDR3 is TGTGCCATCAGTGACCCAAGGACCGCCGATAGCAATCAGCCCCAGCATTTT.

The rearrangement joins TRBV19 to TRBJ2-1; 12 bases map to TRBD2. CDR3 size: 17 residues. The J segment lost 5 bases and the V segment lost 3 bases, leaving 8 bases of the junction unmatched. Germline lookup yields CDR1 LNHDA and CDR2 SQIVND (reference sequence). CDR3 in amino acids: CASSIFTGLAGHNEQFF. The CDR3 region has the DNA TGTGCCAGTAGTATCTTTACGGGACTAGCGGGCCACAATGAGCAGTTCTTC.

The chain is built from TRBV10-3 and TRBJ2-7, with D maybe TRBD1 (6 bases). The CDR3 extends over 13 amino acids. Trimming left V 11 bases short and J 4 bases short, with 18 bases between. The germline V gene has CDR1 ENHRY and CDR2 SYGVKD. Here the CDR3 reads CASKQGERYEQYF. DNA of the CDR3: TGTGCCTCAAAACAGGGTGAGCGGTACGAGCAGTACTTC.

This clone was found once. The V gene is TRBV12-1, the J gene TRBJ2-2; the DNA was not compared with TRBD2, the D call given in the table. TRBV12-1 is a pseudogene. This CDR3 is built from 18 residues. CDR3 sequence: CASSLGLAGGPCTGELFF. The CDR3 bases are TGTGCCAGCAGCTTGGGACTAGCGGGAGGGCCGTGTACCGGGGAGCTGTTTTTT.